This entry describes one T cell receptor beta chain. The length of the CDR3 is 15 residues. CDR1 and CDR2 (germline): SGHDT, YYEEEE. Trimming at V came to 1 base and at J to 4 bases, leaving 6 bases not matched to a gene. The sample comes from a study of control samples from healthy donors and cancer patients. Some clones are missing from TCRdb's copy, which holds only in-frame ones; the method was immunoSEQ multiplex PCR. The sample lists approximately 58,000 clones, 87% occurring once. The TCR originated in a woman aged 60 to 75 with lung cancer. The sample consisted of PBMCs. The V call is TRBV5-6, the J call TRBJ1-2; 8 positions agree with TRBD1. The CDR3 is CASSLRETGAYGYTF. CDR3 bases: TGTGCCAGCAGCTTGAGAGAGACAGGGGCCTATGGCTACACCTTC.